This T cell receptor (beta chain) was sequenced for a study of blood T cell repertoires in COVID-19 (dated by TCRdb to 2018 to 2020). Broadly, across the study: Samples from collaborators originated in the United States, Italy and Spain and spanned both the acute and convalescent phases of COVID-19. The prospective study material was composed of cDNA or gDNA derived from T cells, B-cell-depleted T cells, or PBMCs. Deeply sampled blood TCRbeta repertoires from subjects exposed to, actively infected with, or recovered from COVID-19 were included in the dataset. Where HLA class I and class II types were available, the types were taken from metadata supplied by the sample provider, not from assay-based typing. Nearly every sample came with metadata listing a de-identified subject ID, COVID-19 status, age in years and sex. The repertoires were released in a freely available public database meant as a resource for research on the immune response to SARS-CoV-2. Samples were obtained from the ongoing ImmuneRACE study (first 160 participants) and from roughly 1,300 subjects provided by 6 global collaborators. Overall study results and their limits: The quantity of clinical and demographic metadata differed by source and by participant and was supplied without curation.

About this clone: The antigen it binds to is not known. The sample holds no much larger clone one base away, and base qualities are not on file.

TCRbeta CDR3 regions were amplified from genomic DNA by means of the immunoSEQ Assay, a bias-controlled multiplex PCR. Per the original workflow: Nucleated cell counts per sample were estimated from amplification of reference gene primers within the assay. To quantify the absolute abundance of each unique TCRbeta CDR3 rearrangement, sequence reads were collapsed and filtered. For each sample, productive Simpson clonality was calculated as the square root of Simpson's diversity index across productive rearrangements. TCRdb carries this immuneACCESS record with in-frame sequences only. Its versions omit some clonotypes, under half of them owing to an unresolved V gene in the studies checked, with the rest unexplained. V and J calls and clone size come straight from that table; D and trimming were deduced from the DNA. The sample has 25,000 to 35,000 clones on record, about three quarters of them singletons. Around 20% of the sample goes to the ten largest clones.

Collaborating institutions collected whole blood in K2EDTA tubes following their own protocols. Collaborator samples were shipped for TCRbeta analysis as frozen whole blood, isolated PBMCs, or DNA extracted from either sample type. The sequenced material came from peripheral blood. The receptor comes from a boy between 2 and 15 years old with active or convalescent COVID-19.

CDR3 sequence: CASSHPGLAGVIRSGANVLTF. The DNA reads TGCGCCAGCAGCCACCCGGGACTAGCGGGGGTAATTCGCTCTGGGGCCAACGTCCTGACTTTC. The receptor chain draws on TRBV4-1 and TRBJ2-6, with 14 bases aligning to TRBD2. CDR1 and CDR2, looked up from the germline V gene, are MGHRA and YSYEKL. Taken from cysteine to phenylalanine, the CDR3 has 21 residues. Only the CDR3 DNA stays, 63 bases, in frame from base 1. V is trimmed back by 3 bases and J by 0 bases, and the junction contains 10 bases that no gene match accounts for.